Described below is a single TCR beta chain sequence and its context. The authors' processing: Amplification from reference gene primers served as the basis for estimated nucleated cell counts. Generated by immunoSEQ multiplex PCR, the TCRdb table keeps only in-frame clones and is missing some. V, J and clone size reflect that table, while D and trimming were determined from the DNA. The table has 200,000 to 250,000 clones, 80% seen once. The V and J ends lost 5 bases and 1 base respectively, with 7 bases between them. The CDR3 covers 13 residues. Per the germline V gene, CDR1 is KGHSH and CDR2 is LQKENI. These data originate in a study of blood T cell repertoires in COVID-19. Study background: PBMCs, B-cell-depleted T cells, or T cells provided the cDNA or gDNA that made up the material.

Sequencing input: peripheral blood. The chain couples TRBV18 to TRBJ2-3; D is unresolved. The sequence was obtained from a human donor in a cohort sampled during active COVID-19. The CDR3 is CASSSSGTDTQYF. Written as DNA, the CDR3 is TGTGCCAGCTCATCGTCCGGCACAGATACGCAGTATTTT.